Listed here is a single TCR beta chain. This sample was taken from a study of CD8 T cells in Susac syndrome. This CDR3 contains 14 residues. Trimming left V 1 base short and J 7 bases short, with 10 bases between. CDR1 is LGHDT and CDR2 is YNNKEL in the germline V gene (reference sequence). RNA totalling about 0.45 to 1 ug underwent reverse transcription with random hexamers. TCRdb recomputed calls from the immunoSEQ multiplex PCR reads with MiXCR, one row per CDR3 protein. The sample has about 200,000 distinct CDR3 sequences; 85% to 95% are singletons. The chain employs TRBV3-1 and TRBJ2-2, with unresolved D. What was sequenced was CD4+ T cells from PBMCs. The TCR sequence derives from a human donor in good health. CDR3 sequence reads: CASSQGKGNGELFF. CDR3 sequence (DNA): TGTGCCAGCAGCCAAGGCAAAGGGAACGGGGAGCTGTTTTTT.